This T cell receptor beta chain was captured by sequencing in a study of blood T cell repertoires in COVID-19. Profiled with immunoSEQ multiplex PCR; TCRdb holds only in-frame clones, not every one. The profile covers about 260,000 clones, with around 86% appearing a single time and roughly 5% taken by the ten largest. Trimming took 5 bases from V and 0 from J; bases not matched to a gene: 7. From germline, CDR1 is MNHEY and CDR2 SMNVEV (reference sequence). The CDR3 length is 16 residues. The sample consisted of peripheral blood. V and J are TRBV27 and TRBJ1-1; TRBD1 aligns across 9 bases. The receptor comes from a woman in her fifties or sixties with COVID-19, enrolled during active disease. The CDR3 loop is CASSRGDRVMNTEAFF. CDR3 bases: TGTGCCAGCAGTCGTGGGGACAGGGTCATGAACACTGAAGCTTTCTTT.